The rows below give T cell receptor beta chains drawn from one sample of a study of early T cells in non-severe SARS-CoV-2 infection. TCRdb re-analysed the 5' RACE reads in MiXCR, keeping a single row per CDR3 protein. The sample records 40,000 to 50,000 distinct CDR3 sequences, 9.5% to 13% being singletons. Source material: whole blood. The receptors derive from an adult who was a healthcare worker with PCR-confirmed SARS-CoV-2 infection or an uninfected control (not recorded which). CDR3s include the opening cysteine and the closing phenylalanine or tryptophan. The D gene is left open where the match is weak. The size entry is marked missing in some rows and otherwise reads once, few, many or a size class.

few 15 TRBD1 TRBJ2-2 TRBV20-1 TGCAGTGCTCCTGGACAGGGGGCTGACACCGGGGAGCTGTTTTTT CSAPGQGADTGELFF
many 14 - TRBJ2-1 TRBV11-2 TGTGCCAGCACCCTTGCTAGCGTATACAATGAGCAGTTCTTC CASTLASVYNEQFF
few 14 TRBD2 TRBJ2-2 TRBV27 TGTGCCAGCAGGGGACTAGCGGGAGCCGGGGAGCTGTTTTTT CASRGLAGAGELFF
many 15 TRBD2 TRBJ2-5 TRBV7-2 TGTGCCAGCAGCGAGGCGGGGGGGTTTGAAGAGACCCAGTACTTC CASSEAGGFEETQYF
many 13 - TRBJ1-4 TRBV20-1 TGCAGTGCCACACGGTCTATAAATGAAAAACTGTTTTTT CSATRSINEKLFF
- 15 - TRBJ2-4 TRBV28 TGTGCCAGCAGTCCTCTCCACCCAGCCAAAAACATTCAGTACTTC CASSPLHPAKNIQYF
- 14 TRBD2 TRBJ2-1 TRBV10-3 TGTGCCTCCACTAGCGGGACAACCCGGAACGAGCAGTTCTTC CASTSGTTRNEQFF
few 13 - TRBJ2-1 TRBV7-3 TGTGCCAGCAGCATAACTAGTTCGGGCGAGCAGTTCTTC CASSITSSGEQFF
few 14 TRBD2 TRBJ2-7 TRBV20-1 TGCAGTGCTAGAGATATACTAGCGGACTACGAGCAGTACTTC CSARDILADYEQYF
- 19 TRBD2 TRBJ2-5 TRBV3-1 TGTGCCAGCAGCCAAGAAGTTGTGGGACTAGCGGGAGCACGGGAGACCCAGTACTTC CASSQEVVGLAGARETQYF